This is a list of T cell receptor beta chains from one sample in a study of cytomegalovirus exposure and HLA in healthy donors. TCRdb's copy holds only in-frame clones and misses some; the assay was immunoSEQ multiplex PCR. The sample has 55,000 to 80,000 clones; 95% are singletons. The sequenced sample was PBMCs. All receptors derive from a woman between 18 and 29 years old in good health and CMV-seropositive. CDR3s leave out the opening cysteine and the closing phenylalanine or tryptophan.

j_call v_call cdr3_aa
TRBJ2-1 TRBV11-2 ASSLGQYNEQF
TRBJ2-2 TRBV2 ASGEGTAFGELF
TRBJ2-1 TRBV5-1 ASSPAHSGGEQF
TRBJ2-7 TRBV28 ASQGIWDEQY
TRBJ2-7 TRBV4-1 ASSQWGVADEQY
TRBJ2-3 TRBV6-1 ASRLAGVTDTQY
TRBJ1-1 TRBV4-1 ASSQELGQMNTEAF
TRBJ2-7 TRBV6-6 ASIDRGVNEQY
TRBJ1-3 TRBV4-1 ASSQVSSSGNTIY
TRBJ1-4 TRBV19 ASSDTGNNHEKLF
TRBJ2-7 TRBV28 ASSSPPLGTYEQY
TRBJ1-5 TRBV9 ASSVTIRDQPQH
TRBJ2-4 TRBV28 ASSLGLAGGGAKNIQY
TRBJ1-1 TRBV30 AWTAGGPEAF
TRBJ1-4 TRBV7-2 ASSLGVFEKLF